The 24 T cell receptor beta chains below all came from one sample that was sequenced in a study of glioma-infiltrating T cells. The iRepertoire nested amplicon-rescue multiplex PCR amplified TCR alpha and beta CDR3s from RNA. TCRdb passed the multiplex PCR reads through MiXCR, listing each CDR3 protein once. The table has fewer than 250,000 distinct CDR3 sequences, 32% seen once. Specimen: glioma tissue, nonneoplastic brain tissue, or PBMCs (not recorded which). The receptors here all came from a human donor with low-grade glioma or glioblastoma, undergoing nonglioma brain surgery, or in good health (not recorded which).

CDR3 sequence reads: CASSGRTSGIYNEQFF. Here the CDR3 DNA reads TGTGCCAGCAGCGGGCGGACTAGCGGGATCTACAATGAGCAGTTCTTC. This chain joins TRBV7-2 and TRBJ2-1, with 12 positions matching TRBD2. CDR3 length: 16 residues. Germline values: CDR1 SGHTA, CDR2 FQGNSA. Losses at the gene ends were 5 bases for V and 3 bases for J; bases not matched to a gene: 5.

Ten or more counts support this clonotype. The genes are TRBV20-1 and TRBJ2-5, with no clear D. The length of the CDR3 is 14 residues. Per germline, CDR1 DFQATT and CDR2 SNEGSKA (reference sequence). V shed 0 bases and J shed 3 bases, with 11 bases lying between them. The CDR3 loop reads CSARDRITEETQYF. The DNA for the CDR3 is TGCAGTGCTAGAGATCGTATCACAGAAGAGACCCAGTACTTC.

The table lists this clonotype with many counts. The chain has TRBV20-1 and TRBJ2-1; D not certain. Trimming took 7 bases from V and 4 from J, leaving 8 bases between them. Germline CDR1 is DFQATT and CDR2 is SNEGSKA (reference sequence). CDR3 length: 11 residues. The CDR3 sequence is CSVLEYNEQFF. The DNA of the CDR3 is TGCAGTGTGTTGGAGTACAATGAGCAGTTCTTC.

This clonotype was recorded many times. The CDR3 DNA is TGTGCCAGCAGTCCGGGGCGGCGAGAGACCCAGTACTTC. This translates into CASSPGRRETQYF. The chain employs TRBV7-2 and TRBJ2-5, with D perhaps assigned TRBD1 or TRBD2 (5 bases each). This CDR3 has 13 residues. V lost 6 bases and J 4 bases, leaving 12 bases between the germline ends. Germline assignment: CDR1 SGHTA and CDR2 FQGNSA.

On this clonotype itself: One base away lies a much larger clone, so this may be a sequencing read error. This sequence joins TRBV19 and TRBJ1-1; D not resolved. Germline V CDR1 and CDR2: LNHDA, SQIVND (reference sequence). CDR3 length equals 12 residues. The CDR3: CASSTLNTEASF. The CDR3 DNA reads TGTGCCAGTAGTACCTTAAACACTGAAGCTTCCTTT.

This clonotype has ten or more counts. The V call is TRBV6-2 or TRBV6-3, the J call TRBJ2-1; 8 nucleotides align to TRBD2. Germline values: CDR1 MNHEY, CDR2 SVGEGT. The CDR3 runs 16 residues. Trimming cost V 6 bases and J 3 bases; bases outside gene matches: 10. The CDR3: CASSRWTGGYYNEQFF. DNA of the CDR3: TGTGCCAGCAGCCGGTGGACGGGAGGGTACTACAATGAGCAGTTCTTC.

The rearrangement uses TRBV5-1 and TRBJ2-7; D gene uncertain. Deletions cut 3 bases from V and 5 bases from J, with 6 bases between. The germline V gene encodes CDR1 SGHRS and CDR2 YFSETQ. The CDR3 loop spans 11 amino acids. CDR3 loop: CASSSSHEQYF. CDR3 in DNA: TGCGCCAGCAGCTCGTCCCACGAGCAGTACTTC.

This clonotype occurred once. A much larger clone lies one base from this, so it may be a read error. Here the CDR3 reads CSARDPIWASGRDTQYF. The CDR3 nucleotides are TGCAGTGCTAGAGATCCCATCTGGGCTAGCGGGAGAGATACGCAGTATTTT. J is TRBJ2-3 and V is TRBV20-1; TRBD2 agrees at 10 bases. The CDR3 is made up of 17 amino acids. The J segment lost 5 bases and the V segment lost 0 bases, leaving 11 bases of the junction unmatched. Per germline, CDR1 DFQATT and CDR2 SNEGSKA (reference sequence).

CDR3 sequence (DNA): TGTGCCAGCACCGAGACAGGGGGCTACTACGAGCAGTACTTC. Translation: CASTETGGYYEQYF. The rearrangement links TRBV12-3 or TRBV12-4 to TRBJ2-7, with TRBD1 identical over 10 bases. V shed 7 bases, J shed 3 bases, and the junction held 6 bases outside the gene matches. CDR3 length: 14 amino acids.

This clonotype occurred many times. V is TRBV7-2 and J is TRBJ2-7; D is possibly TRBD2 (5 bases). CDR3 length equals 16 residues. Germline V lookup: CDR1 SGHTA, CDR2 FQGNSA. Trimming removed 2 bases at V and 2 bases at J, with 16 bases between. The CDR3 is CASSLSRSVLAYEQYF. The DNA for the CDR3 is TGTGCCAGCAGCTTATCCCGTAGCGTGCTTGCCTACGAGCAGTACTTC.

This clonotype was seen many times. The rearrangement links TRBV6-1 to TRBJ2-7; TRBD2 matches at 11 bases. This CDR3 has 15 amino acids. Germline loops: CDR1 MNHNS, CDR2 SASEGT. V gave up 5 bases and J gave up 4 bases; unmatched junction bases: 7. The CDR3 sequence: CASSTISGRAYEQYF. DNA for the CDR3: TGTGCCAGCAGTACTATTAGCGGGAGGGCGTACGAGCAGTACTTC.

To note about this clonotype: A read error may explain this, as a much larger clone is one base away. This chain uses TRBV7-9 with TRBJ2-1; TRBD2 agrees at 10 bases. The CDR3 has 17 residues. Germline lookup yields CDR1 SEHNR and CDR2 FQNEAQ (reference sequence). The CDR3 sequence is CASSLGTRSSGSNKQFF. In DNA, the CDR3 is TGTGCCAGCAGCTTAGGGACCAGGTCTAGCGGGAGCAATAAGCAGTTCTTC.

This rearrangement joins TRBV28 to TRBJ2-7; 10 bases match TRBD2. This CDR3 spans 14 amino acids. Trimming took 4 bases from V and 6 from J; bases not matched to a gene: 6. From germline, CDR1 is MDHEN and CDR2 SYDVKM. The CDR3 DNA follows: TGTGCCAGCAGTTCTCGTCTAGCGGGAGTCGAGCAGTACTTC. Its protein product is CASSSRLAGVEQYF.

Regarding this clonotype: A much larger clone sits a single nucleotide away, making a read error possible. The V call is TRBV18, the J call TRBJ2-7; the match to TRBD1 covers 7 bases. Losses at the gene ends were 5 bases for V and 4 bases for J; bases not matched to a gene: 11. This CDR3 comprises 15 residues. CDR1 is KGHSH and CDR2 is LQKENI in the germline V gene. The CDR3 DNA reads TGTGCCAGCTCAACCACCGCAGGGGGAAGTTACGAGCAGTACTTC. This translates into CASSTTAGGSYEQYF.

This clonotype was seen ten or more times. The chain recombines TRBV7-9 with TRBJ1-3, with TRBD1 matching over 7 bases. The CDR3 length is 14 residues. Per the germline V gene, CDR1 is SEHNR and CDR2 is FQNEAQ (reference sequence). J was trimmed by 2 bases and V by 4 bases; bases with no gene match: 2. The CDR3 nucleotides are TGTGCCAGCAGCTACGGGACAGCTGGAAACACCATATATTTT. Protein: CASSYGTAGNTIYF.

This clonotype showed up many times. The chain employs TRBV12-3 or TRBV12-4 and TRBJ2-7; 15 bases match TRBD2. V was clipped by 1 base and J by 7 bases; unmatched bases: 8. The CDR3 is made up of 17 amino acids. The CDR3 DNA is TGTGCCAGCAGTTTAGTGGGACTAGCGGGAGGTTATCGGGAGCAGTACTTC. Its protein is CASSLVGLAGGYREQYF.

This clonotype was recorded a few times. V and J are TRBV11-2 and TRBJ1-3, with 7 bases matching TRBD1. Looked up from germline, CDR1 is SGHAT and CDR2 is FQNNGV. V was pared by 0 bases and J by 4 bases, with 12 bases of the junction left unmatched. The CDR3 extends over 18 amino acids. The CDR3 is CASSLDLTTGVWGNTIYF. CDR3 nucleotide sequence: TGTGCCAGCAGCTTAGACCTAACAACAGGGGTTTGGGGAAACACCATATATTTT.

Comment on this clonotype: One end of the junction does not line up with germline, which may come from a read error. CDR3 residues: CASSPLAGGAIEKFF. The DNA for the CDR3 is TGTGCCAGTAGTCCGTTAGCGGGAGGAGCGATTGAGAAGTTCTTC. The chain joins TRBV19 to TRBJ2-1, with 10 bases lining up with TRBD2. The CDR3 loop spans 15 amino acids. The V gene's germline CDR1 is LNHDA and CDR2 SQIVND (reference sequence). Variable domain in full (rest from reference TRBV19 and TRBJ2-1): DGGITQSPKYLFRKEGQNVTLSCEQNLNHDAMYWYRQDPGQGLRLIYYSQIVNDFQKGDIAEGYSVSREKKESFPLTVTSAQKNPTAFYLCASSPLAGGAIEKFFGPGTRLTVL.

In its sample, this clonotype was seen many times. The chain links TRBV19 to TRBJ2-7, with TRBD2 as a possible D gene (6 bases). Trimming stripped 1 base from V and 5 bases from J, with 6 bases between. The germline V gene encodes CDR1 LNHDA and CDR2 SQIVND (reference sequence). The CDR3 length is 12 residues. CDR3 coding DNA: TGTGCCAGTAGTATAGCGGGAGACGAGCAGTACTTC. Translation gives CASSIAGDEQYF.

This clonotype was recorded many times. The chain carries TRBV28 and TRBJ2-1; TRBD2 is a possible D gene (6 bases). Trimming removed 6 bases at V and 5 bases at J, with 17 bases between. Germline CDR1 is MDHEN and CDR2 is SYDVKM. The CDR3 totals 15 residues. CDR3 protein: CASSRMAGSDNEQFF. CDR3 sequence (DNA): TGTGCCAGCAGCCGGATGGCGGGATCCGACAATGAGCAGTTCTTC.

The CDR3 nucleotides are TGCAGCGTCACTTGGGAGGGCTCTGGAAACACCATATATTTT. Its translation is CSVTWEGSGNTIYF. J is TRBJ1-3 and V is TRBV29-1; D is undetermined. This CDR3 has 14 residues. The V end was cut by 6 bases, the J end by 0 bases, with 12 bases between. Germline V gene lookup returns CDR1 SQVTM and CDR2 ANQGSEA.

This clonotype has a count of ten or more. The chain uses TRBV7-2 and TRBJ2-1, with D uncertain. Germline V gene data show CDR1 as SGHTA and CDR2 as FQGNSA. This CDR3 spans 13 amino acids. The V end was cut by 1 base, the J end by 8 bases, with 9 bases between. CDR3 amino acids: CASSLVSFHEQFF. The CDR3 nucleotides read TGTGCCAGCAGCTTAGTCAGCTTTCATGAGCAGTTCTTC.

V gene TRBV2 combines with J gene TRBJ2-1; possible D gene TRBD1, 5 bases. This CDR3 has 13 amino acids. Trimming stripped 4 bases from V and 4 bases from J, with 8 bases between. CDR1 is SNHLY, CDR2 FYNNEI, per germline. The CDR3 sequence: CASSVTGYNEQFF. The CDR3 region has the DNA TGTGCCAGCAGTGTTACAGGTTACAATGAGCAGTTCTTC.

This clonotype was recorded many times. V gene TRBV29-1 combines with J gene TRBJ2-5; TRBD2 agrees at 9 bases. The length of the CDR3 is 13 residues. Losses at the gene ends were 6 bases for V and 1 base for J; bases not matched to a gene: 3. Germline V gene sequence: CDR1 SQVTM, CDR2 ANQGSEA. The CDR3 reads CSVGAGGQETQYF. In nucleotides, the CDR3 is TGCAGCGTCGGAGCGGGAGGCCAAGAGACCCAGTACTTC.